Following are 17 T cell receptor beta chains from one sample sequenced in a study of cytotoxic CD8 clonotypes in ibrutinib-treated CLL. Repertoires were generated with immunoSEQ multiplex PCR, while TCRdb's copy carries only in-frame clones and drops some. The top ten hold more than 10% of the sample, which has 35,000 to 55,000 clones, under 75% seen once. Sequenced material: PBMCs, taken after 12 months of ibrutinib treatment. The source is a human donor with chronic lymphocytic leukemia.

This chain joins TRBV7-3 and TRBJ1-3, with unresolved D. CDR1 is SGHTA and CDR2 is FQGTGA in the germline V gene. This CDR3 contains 16 residues. The germline V and J ends were trimmed by 1 base and 0 bases, with 10 bases remaining between them. The CDR3 region has the DNA TGTGCCAGCAGCTTAAGCGGCGGACCCTCTGGAAACACCATATATTTT. This codes for CASSLSGGPSGNTIYF.

The V and J genes are TRBV5-1 and TRBJ2-1; 7 positions agree with TRBD2. Trimming at V came to 1 base and at J to 0 bases, leaving 13 bases not matched to a gene. The length of the CDR3 is 19 residues. The germline V gene has CDR1 SGHRS and CDR2 YFSETQ. The DNA of the CDR3 is TGCGCCAGCAGCTTGAATCCTTCACTAGCGTCGAGCTCCTACAATGAGCAGTTCTTC. Translated, it gives CASSLNPSLASSSYNEQFF. The full variable domain, its missing parts supplied by reference TRBV5-1 and TRBJ2-1, is KAGVTQTPRYLIKTRGQQVTLSCSPISGHRSVSWYQQTPGQGLQFLFEYFSETQRNKGNFPGRFSGRQFSNSRSEMNVSTLELGDSALYLCASSLNPSLASSSYNEQFFGPGTRLTVL.

The V and J genes are TRBV5-1 and TRBJ2-3; 9 nucleotides align to TRBD2. Per germline, CDR1 SGHRS and CDR2 YFSETQ. J gave up 1 base and V 7 bases, and 10 bases lay outside the gene matches. This CDR3 region has 16 residues. The CDR3 sequence is CASGFGGGARTDTQYF. The CDR3 bases are TGCGCCAGCGGTTTTGGCGGGGGGGCCCGCACAGATACGCAGTATTTT.

The chain employs TRBV7-9 and TRBJ2-2; D remains unclear. Germline V lookup: CDR1 SEHNR, CDR2 FQNEAQ (reference sequence). The CDR3 runs to 14 residues. V was trimmed by 5 bases and J by 1 base, leaving 8 bases between them. The DNA of the CDR3 is TGTGCCAGCAGCCCCAGACAGAACACCGGGGAGCTGTTTTTT. Its protein is CASSPRQNTGELFF. The whole variable domain, filled in from reference TRBV7-9 and TRBJ2-2, reads DTGVSQNPRHKITKRGQNVTFRCDPISEHNRLYWYRQTLGQGPEFLTYFQNEAQLEKSRLLSDRFSAERPKGSFSTLEIQRTEQGDSAMYLCASSPRQNTGELFFGEGSRLTVL.

The rearrangement links TRBV9 to TRBJ2-5, with D maybe TRBD2 (6 bases). Germline CDR1 and CDR2: SGDLS and YYNGEE. The length of the CDR3 is 14 residues. The V end lost 3 bases, the J end lost 5 bases, and 14 bases lay between the germline ends. The CDR3 nucleotides are TGTGCCAGCAGCGCAGGAGGGGTGGACGAGACCCAGTACTTC. Translation gives CASSAGGVDETQYF.

V is TRBV7-8 and J is TRBJ2-2; D ambiguous. Germline loops: CDR1 SGHVS, CDR2 FQNEAQ. V was cut by 2 bases and J by 0 bases, with 7 bases left in between. The CDR3 consists of 15 residues. This CDR3 reads CASSLLFANTGELFF. In DNA, the CDR3 is TGTGCCAGCAGCTTACTTTTCGCGAACACCGGGGAGCTGTTTTTT.

The genes are TRBV19 and TRBJ2-1; D tentatively reads TRBD1 or TRBD2 (6 bases each). Germline CDR1 LNHDA, CDR2 SQIVND (reference sequence). V lost 10 bases and J lost 9, with 19 bases in between. The CDR3 has 13 residues. In DNA, the CDR3 is TGTGCCACCGGGGGAACAGGGCGGCGTGAGCAGTTCTTC. Translation: CATGGTGRREQFF.

V and J are TRBV9 and TRBJ2-6, with D unresolved. This CDR3 contains 15 residues. V lost 0 bases, J lost 0 bases, and 4 bases lay in between. Germline V gene sequence: CDR1 SGDLS, CDR2 YYNGEE. The CDR3: CASSVGSSGANVLTF. In DNA, the CDR3 is TGTGCCAGCAGCGTAGGGAGCTCTGGGGCCAACGTCCTGACTTTC.

This clone occurred once. V gene TRBV11-1 combines with J gene TRBJ2-3; 7 nucleotides match TRBD1. The CDR3 sequence is 14 residues long. Trimming cost V 8 bases and J 2 bases; bases outside gene matches: 7. Germline assignment: CDR1 SGHAT and CDR2 FQDESV (reference sequence). The CDR3 region has the DNA TGTGCCAGCCGCAAGGGGGCAACCACAGATACGCAGTATTTT. Translated: CASRKGATTDTQYF.

The genes are TRBV30 and TRBJ1-5; D is unresolved. V was trimmed by 4 bases and J by 0 bases, leaving 7 bases between them. Germline CDR1 is GTSNPN and CDR2 is SVGIG (reference sequence). There are 13 residues in the CDR3. CDR3 coding DNA: TGTGCCTGGACCCTAGATAGCAATCAGCCCCAGCATTTT. Its protein is CAWTLDSNQPQHF.

The V call is TRBV5-6, the J call TRBJ2-3; the D gene could be TRBD1 or TRBD2 (6 bases each). Trimming stripped 6 bases from V and 6 bases from J, with 14 bases between. Germline assignment: CDR1 SGHDT and CDR2 YYEEEE. The CDR3 is 13 residues long. The CDR3 region has the DNA TGTGCCAGCATTCGGCCGGGGGCTGATACGCAGTATTTT. Protein: CASIRPGADTQYF.

The chain recombines TRBV5-4 with TRBJ2-3; 8 bases are a match to TRBD2. The germline V gene encodes CDR1 SGHNT and CDR2 YYREEE (reference sequence). The CDR3 extends over 15 amino acids. V shed 6 bases and J 5 bases; nucleotides not matched to a gene: 11. In DNA, the CDR3 is TGTGCCAGCACCCCCCGGGGGGGGTTGGGAGATACGCAGTATTTT. It is translated as CASTPRGGLGDTQYF.

This clone was seen just once. The chain joins TRBV27 to TRBJ2-3, with TRBD2 matching 10 bases. V shed 4 bases, J shed 7 bases, and the junction held 14 bases outside the gene matches. The CDR3 consists of 17 residues. Germline CDR1 MNHEY, CDR2 SMNVEV (reference sequence). The CDR3 spells CASSWRIAGGGWNTQYF. CDR3 sequence (DNA): TGTGCCAGCAGTTGGAGAATAGCGGGGGGCGGATGGAATACGCAGTATTTT.

This clone was seen only once. This chain joins TRBV7-2 and TRBJ1-5, with D tentatively TRBD1 (5 bases). Germline V gene data show CDR1 as SGHTA and CDR2 as FQGNSA. The CDR3 is 15 amino acids. V lost 5 bases and J lost 4, with 15 bases in between. CDR3 nucleotides: TGTGCCAGCAGCACGATAACCGGGGGGAATCAGCCCCAGCATTTT. As protein: CASSTITGGNQPQHF.

This chain connects TRBV6-5 to TRBJ1-2, with D perhaps TRBD1 (6 bases). The CDR3 length is 14 residues. Germline V gene data show CDR1 as MNHEY and CDR2 as SVGAGI. V lost 5 bases and J lost 6, with 16 bases in between. CDR3 nucleotides: TGTGCCAGCAGTCCAGGACCAGGGGTGCATGGCTACACCTTC. Translating gives CASSPGPGVHGYTF.

A few counts support this clone. The J gene is TRBJ1-5, the V gene TRBV28; D gene ambiguous. This CDR3 is built from 16 residues. Germline values: CDR1 MDHEN, CDR2 SYDVKM. The V end lost 6 bases, the J end lost 3 bases, and 18 bases lay between the germline ends. CDR3 region: CASRIRGGRVNQPQHF. CDR3 nucleotide sequence: TGTGCCAGCAGGATCCGGGGAGGGCGGGTCAATCAGCCCCAGCATTTT.

With regard to this clone: The junction and the germline gene differ at one end; a read error may be behind it. The rearrangement uses TRBV7-7 and TRBJ2-5; 7 nucleotides agree with TRBD2. This CDR3 has 12 amino acids. Germline values: CDR1 SSHAT, CDR2 FNYEAQ (reference sequence). The CDR3 DNA is TGTGCTAGCAGCTGGGGGGGGGAGACCCAGTACTTC. Translation gives CASSWGGETQYF.